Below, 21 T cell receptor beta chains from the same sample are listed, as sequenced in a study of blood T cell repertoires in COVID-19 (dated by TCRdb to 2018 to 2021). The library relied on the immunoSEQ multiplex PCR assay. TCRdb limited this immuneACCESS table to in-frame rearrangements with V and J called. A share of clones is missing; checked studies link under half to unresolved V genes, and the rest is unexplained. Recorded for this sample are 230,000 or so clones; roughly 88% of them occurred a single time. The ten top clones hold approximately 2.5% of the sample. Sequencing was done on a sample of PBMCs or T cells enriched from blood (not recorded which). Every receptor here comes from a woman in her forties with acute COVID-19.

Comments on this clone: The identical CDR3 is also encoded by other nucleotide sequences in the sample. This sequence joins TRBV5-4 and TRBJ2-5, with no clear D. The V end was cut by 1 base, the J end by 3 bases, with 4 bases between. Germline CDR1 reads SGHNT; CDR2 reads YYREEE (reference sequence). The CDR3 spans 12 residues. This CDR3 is CASSLPKETQYF. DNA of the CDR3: TGTGCCAGCAGCTTGCCCAAAGAGACCCAGTACTTC.

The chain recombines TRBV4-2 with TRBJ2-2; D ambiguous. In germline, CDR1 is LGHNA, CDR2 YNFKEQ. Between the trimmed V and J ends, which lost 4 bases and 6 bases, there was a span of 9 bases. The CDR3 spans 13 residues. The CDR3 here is CASSPQVSGELFF. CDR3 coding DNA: TGTGCCAGCAGCCCCCAGGTGTCCGGGGAGCTGTTTTTT.

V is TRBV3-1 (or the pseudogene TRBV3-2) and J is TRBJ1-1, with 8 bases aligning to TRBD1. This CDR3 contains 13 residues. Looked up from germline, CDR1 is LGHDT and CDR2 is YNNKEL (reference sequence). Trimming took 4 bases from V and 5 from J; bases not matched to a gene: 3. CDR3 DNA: TGTGCCAGCAGCCGACAGGGGAATACTGAAGCTTTCTTT. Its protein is CASSRQGNTEAFF.

Here the CDR3 reads CASSSLGTGNTEAFF. CDR3 sequence (DNA): TGTGCCAGCAGCTCCCTTGGGACAGGTAACACTGAAGCTTTCTTT. This chain joins TRBV5-6 and TRBJ1-1, with 8 bases fitting TRBD1. The CDR3 has 15 residues. Germline CDR1 reads SGHDT; CDR2 reads YYEEEE. J lost 2 bases, V lost 3 bases, and 6 bases had no gene match.

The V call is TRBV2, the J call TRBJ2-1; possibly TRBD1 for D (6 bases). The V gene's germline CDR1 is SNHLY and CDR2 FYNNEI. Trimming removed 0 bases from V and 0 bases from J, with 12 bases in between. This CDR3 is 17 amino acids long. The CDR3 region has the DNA TGTGCCAGCAGTGAAGCTTCAGGGGTCCTCTCCTACAATGAGCAGTTCTTC. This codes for CASSEASGVLSYNEQFF.

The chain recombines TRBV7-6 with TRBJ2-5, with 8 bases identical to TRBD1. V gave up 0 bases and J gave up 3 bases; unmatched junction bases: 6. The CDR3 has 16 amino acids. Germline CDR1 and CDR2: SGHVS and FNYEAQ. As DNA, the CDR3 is TGTGCCAGCAGCTTAGCGCCGACAGGGGTCAAAGAGACCCAGTACTTC. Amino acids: CASSLAPTGVKETQYF.

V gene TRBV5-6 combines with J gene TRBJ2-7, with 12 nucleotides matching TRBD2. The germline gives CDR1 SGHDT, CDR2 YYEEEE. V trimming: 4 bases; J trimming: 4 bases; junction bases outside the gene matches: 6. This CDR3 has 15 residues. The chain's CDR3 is CASSRGLAGHYEQYF. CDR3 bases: TGTGCCAGCAGCCGGGGACTAGCGGGTCATTACGAGCAGTACTTC.

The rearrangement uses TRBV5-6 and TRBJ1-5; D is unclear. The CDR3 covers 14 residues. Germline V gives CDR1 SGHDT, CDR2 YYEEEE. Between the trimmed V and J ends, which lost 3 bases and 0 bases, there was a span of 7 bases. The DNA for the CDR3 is TGTGCCAGCAGCTCGGGATATAGCAATCAGCCCCAGCATTTT. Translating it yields CASSSGYSNQPQHF.

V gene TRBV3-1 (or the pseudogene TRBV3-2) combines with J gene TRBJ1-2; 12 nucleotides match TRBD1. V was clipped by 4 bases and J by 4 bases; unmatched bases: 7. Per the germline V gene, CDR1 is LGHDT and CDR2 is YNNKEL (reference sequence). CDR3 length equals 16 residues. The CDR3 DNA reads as TGTGCCAGCAGCCCCTCCGGGACAGGGGGCCTCTATGGCTACACCTTC. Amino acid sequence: CASSPSGTGGLYGYTF.

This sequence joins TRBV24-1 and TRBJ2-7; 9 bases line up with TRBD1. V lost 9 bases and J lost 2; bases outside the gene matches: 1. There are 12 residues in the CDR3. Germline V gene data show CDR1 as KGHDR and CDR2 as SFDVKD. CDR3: CATGQGTYEQYF. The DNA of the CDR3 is TGTGCCACCGGACAGGGGACCTACGAGCAGTACTTC.

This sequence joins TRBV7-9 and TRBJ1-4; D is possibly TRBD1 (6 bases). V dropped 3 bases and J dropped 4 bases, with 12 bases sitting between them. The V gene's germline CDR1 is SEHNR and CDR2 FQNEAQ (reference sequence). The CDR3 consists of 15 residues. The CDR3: CASSLSQGYNEKLFF. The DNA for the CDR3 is TGTGCCAGCAGCTTGTCCCAGGGGTATAATGAAAAACTGTTTTTT.

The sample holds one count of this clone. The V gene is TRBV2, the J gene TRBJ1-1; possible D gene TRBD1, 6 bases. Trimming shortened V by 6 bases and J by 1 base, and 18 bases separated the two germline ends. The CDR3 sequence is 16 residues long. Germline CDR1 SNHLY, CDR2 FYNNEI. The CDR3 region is CASSPQLGGGNTEAFF. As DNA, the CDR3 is TGTGCCAGCAGCCCCCAGCTAGGGGGTGGGAACACTGAAGCTTTCTTT.

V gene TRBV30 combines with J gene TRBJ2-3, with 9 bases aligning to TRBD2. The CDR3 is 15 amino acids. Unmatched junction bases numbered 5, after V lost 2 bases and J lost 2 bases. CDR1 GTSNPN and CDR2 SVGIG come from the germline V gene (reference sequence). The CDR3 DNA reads TGTGCCTGGAGTTCGGCGGGGGGGTTCACAGATACGCAGTATTTT. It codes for CAWSSAGGFTDTQYF.

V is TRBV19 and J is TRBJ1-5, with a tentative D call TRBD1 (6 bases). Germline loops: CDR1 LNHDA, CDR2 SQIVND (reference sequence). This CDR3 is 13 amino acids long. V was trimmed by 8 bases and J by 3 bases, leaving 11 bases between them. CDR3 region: CASLGQNNQPQHF. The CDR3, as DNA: TGTGCCAGTCTCGGACAGAACAATCAGCCCCAGCATTTT.

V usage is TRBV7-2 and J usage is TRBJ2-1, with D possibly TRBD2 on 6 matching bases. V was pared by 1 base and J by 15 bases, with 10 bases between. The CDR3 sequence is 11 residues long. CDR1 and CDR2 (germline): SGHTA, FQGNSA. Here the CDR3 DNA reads TGTGCCAGCAGCTTAGGACTAGTTCTGTTCTTC. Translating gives CASSLGLVLFF.

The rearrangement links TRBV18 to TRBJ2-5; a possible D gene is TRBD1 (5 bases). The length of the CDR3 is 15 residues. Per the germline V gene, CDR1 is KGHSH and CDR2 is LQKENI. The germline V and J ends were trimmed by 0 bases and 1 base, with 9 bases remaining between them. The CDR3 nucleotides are TGTGCCAGCTCACCACCGGGAAGGGGCCAAGAGACCCAGTACTTC. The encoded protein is CASSPPGRGQETQYF.

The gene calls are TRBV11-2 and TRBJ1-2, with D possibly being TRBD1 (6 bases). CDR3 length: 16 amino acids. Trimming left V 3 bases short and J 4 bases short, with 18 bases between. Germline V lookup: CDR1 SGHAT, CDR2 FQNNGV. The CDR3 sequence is CASSFSSGGATYGYTF. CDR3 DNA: TGTGCCAGCAGCTTCTCAAGCGGGGGCGCAACCTATGGCTACACCTTC.

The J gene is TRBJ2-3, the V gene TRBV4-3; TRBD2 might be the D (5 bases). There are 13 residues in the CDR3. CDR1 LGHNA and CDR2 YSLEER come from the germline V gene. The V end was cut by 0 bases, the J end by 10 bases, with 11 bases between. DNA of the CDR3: TGCGCCAGCAGCCAAGATAGAGCGGATGCGCAGTATTTT. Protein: CASSQDRADAQYF.

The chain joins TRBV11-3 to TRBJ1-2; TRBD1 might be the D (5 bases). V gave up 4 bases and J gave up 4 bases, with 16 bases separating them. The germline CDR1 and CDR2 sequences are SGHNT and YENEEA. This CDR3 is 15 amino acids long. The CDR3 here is CASSSYRQNFYGYTF. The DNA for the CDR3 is TGTGCCAGCAGCTCTTACCGACAGAATTTCTATGGCTACACCTTC.

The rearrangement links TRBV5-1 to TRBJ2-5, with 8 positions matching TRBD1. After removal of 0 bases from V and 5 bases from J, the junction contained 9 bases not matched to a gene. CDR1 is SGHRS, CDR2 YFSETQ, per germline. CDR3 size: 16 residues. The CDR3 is CASSLGQGSIGETQYF. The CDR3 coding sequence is TGCGCCAGCAGCTTGGGACAGGGGTCGATCGGGGAGACCCAGTACTTC.

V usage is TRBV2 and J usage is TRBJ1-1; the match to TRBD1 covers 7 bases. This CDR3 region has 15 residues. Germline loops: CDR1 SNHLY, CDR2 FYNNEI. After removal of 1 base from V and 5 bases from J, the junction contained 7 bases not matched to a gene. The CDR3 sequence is CASSEDGGRGTEAFF. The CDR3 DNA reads TGTGCCAGCAGTGAAGACGGGGGCAGGGGGACTGAAGCTTTCTTT. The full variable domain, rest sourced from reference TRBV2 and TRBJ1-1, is EPEVTQTPSHQVTQMGQEVILRCVPISNHLYFYWYRQILGQKVEFLVSFYNNEISEKSEIFDDQFSVERPDGSNFTLKIRSTKLEDSAMYFCASSEDGGRGTEAFFGQGTRLTVV.